The 25 T cell receptor beta chains listed next were all sequenced from one sample in a study of cytomegalovirus exposure and HLA in healthy donors. Primers: 60 Vbeta forward and 13 Jbeta reverse. Assay used: immunoSEQ multiplex PCR; TCRdb lists only in-frame clones, some missing. The sample holds around 67,000 clones, about two thirds seen once. Sequencing was carried out using PBMCs. Source of these receptors: a woman aged 25 to 39 in good health and CMV-seronegative.

The chain uses TRBV6-1 and TRBJ2-1; 7 nucleotides agree with TRBD2. CDR1 is MNHNS and CDR2 is SASEGT in the germline V gene. This CDR3 spans 17 amino acids. J was trimmed by 3 bases and V by 4 bases; bases with no gene match: 12. The chain's CDR3 is CASSGGGSGFFYNEQFF. For the CDR3, the DNA is TGTGCCAGCAGTGGGGGAGGGAGCGGTTTTTTCTACAATGAGCAGTTCTTC.

The CDR3 coding sequence is TGTGCCAGCAGTTTCCAGCGGGGGGGCTACGAGCAGTACTTC. It translates to CASSFQRGGYEQYF. This rearrangement joins TRBV27 to TRBJ2-7; 10 nucleotides agree with TRBD2. Per germline, CDR1 MNHEY and CDR2 SMNVEV (reference sequence). With V trimmed by 3 bases and J by 3 bases, 2 bases remained unmatched. The CDR3 length is 14 residues.

The chain joins TRBV6-5 to TRBJ2-1; 7 positions match TRBD1. Germline values: CDR1 MNHEY, CDR2 SVGAGI. V gave up 6 bases and J gave up 4 bases; unmatched junction bases: 9. The CDR3 consists of 15 residues. Here the CDR3 DNA reads TGTGCCAGCAGCCCAATAGGGGGCGGTTACAATGAGCAGTTCTTC. This sequence encodes CASSPIGGGYNEQFF.

The rearrangement uses TRBV19 and TRBJ1-5, with a tentative D call TRBD1 (5 bases). CDR1 LNHDA and CDR2 SQIVND come from the germline V gene (reference sequence). Trimming took 3 bases from V and 5 from J, leaving 17 bases between them. The CDR3 is 16 residues long. CDR3 DNA: TGTGCCAGTAGTATGAGCGCGACAGAGACTTATCAGCCCCAGCATTTT. Translated, it gives CASSMSATETYQPQHF.

The rearrangement joins TRBV1 to TRBJ2-7; the table's TRBD2 call for D was not verified on the DNA. TRBV1 is a pseudogene segment. This CDR3 contains 12 residues. The CDR3 loop is CTSSQGYFEQYF. The CDR3 DNA reads TGCACCAGCAGCCAAGGATACTTCGAGCAGTACTTC.

V is TRBV4-1 and J is TRBJ2-7; 7 positions agree with TRBD1. The CDR3 is 15 amino acids. Germline loops: CDR1 MGHRA, CDR2 YSYEKL. With 3 bases clipped from V and 2 bases from J, the junction kept 7 bases outside the gene matches. For the CDR3, the DNA is TGCGCCAGCAGCCACCCAGGACAGGCCACCTACGAGCAGTACTTC. It codes for CASSHPGQATYEQYF.

The J gene is TRBJ2-1, the V gene TRBV7-9; 13 bases agree with TRBD2. CDR3 length equals 16 residues. Trimming removed 7 bases from V and 7 bases from J; junction bases left unmatched: 10. CDR1 and CDR2 from the germline V gene are SEHNR and FQNEAQ (reference sequence). The CDR3 protein is CASTSPTSGGNNEQFF. The CDR3 region has the DNA TGTGCCAGCACCTCCCCGACTAGCGGGGGGAATAATGAGCAGTTCTTC.

The chain's CDR3 is CASSTGTTHTDTQYF. Here the CDR3 DNA reads TGTGCCAGCAGCACCGGGACTACCCACACAGATACGCAGTATTTT. This rearrangement joins TRBV6-6 to TRBJ2-3, with TRBD2 matching over 7 bases. The CDR3 spans 15 residues. Looked up from germline, CDR1 is MNHNY and CDR2 is SVGAGI (reference sequence). V shed 6 bases, J shed 2 bases, and the junction held 8 bases outside the gene matches.

This clone was seen just once. The rearrangement uses TRBV2 and TRBJ1-1, with 8 bases aligning to TRBD1. J gave up 1 base and V 6 bases, and 10 bases lay outside the gene matches. The CDR3 runs 16 residues. Germline V gives CDR1 SNHLY, CDR2 FYNNEI. The CDR3 DNA reads as TGTGCCAGCAGGGGTCCCGGGACAGGAAGGAACACTGAAGCTTTCTTT. This encodes CASRGPGTGRNTEAFF. Using reference TRBV2 and TRBJ1-1 for the parts outside the CDR3, the full variable domain is EPEVTQTPSHQVTQMGQEVILRCVPISNHLYFYWYRQILGQKVEFLVSFYNNEISEKSEIFDDQFSVERPDGSNFTLKIRSTKLEDSAMYFCASRGPGTGRNTEAFFGQGTRLTVV.

Of note for this clone: The junction and the germline gene differ at one end; a read error may be behind it. The genes are TRBV27 and TRBJ2-2, with D tentatively TRBD2 (5 bases). The CDR3 contains 12 residues. Per the germline V gene, CDR1 is MNHEY and CDR2 is SMNVEV (reference sequence). CDR3 DNA: TGTGCCAGCAGTTTCACCCGTCGGGGAGCTGTTTTT. This codes for CASSFTRRGAVF.

This clone was seen more than once but under ten times. The chain combines TRBV6-1 with TRBJ2-1, with a possible D match to TRBD2 (5 bases). This CDR3 has 14 residues. The V end was cut by 8 bases, the J end by 6 bases, with 17 bases between. Germline CDR1 and CDR2: MNHNS and SASEGT. The CDR3 DNA follows: TGTGCCAGCGGAGCGGTCTCGGGTGTCAATGAGCAGTTCTTC. This codes for CASGAVSGVNEQFF.

The CDR3 region is CASSLGAENTEAFF. The CDR3 DNA sequence: TGTGCCAGCAGCTTAGGTGCGGAAAACACTGAAGCTTTCTTT. The chain combines TRBV11-3 with TRBJ1-1; D uncertain. Germline V gives CDR1 SGHNT, CDR2 YENEEA. The CDR3 spans 14 residues. V was pared by 1 base and J by 2 bases, with 8 bases between.

The chain recombines TRBV28 with TRBJ2-3; TRBD2 matches at 8 bases. The CDR3 contains 15 residues. Germline V gene lookup returns CDR1 MDHEN and CDR2 SYDVKM. V shed 4 bases, J shed 2 bases, and the junction held 5 bases outside the gene matches. This CDR3 reads CASSSTGGATDTQYF. As DNA, the CDR3 is TGTGCCAGCAGTTCTACCGGGGGGGCCACAGATACGCAGTATTTT. The full variable domain, with the rest looked up from reference TRBV28 and TRBJ2-3, is DVKVTQSSRYLVKRTGEKVFLECVQDMDHENMFWYRQDPGLGLRLIYFSYDVKMKEKGDIPEGYSVSREKKERFSLILESASTNQTSMYLCASSSTGGATDTQYFGPGTRLTVL.

This chain joins TRBV11-3 and TRBJ2-3, with a tentative D call TRBD1 (6 bases). There are 15 residues in the CDR3. Trimming took 5 bases from V and 0 from J, leaving 12 bases between them. The germline V gene encodes CDR1 SGHNT and CDR2 YENEEA. The CDR3 protein is CASSIQGPSTDTQYF. CDR3 DNA sequence: TGTGCCAGCAGCATACAGGGTCCTAGCACAGATACGCAGTATTTT. Together with reference TRBV11-3 and TRBJ2-3, the CDR3 gives the full variable domain: EAGVVQSPRYKIIEKKQPVAFWCNPISGHNTLYWYLQNLGQGPELLIRYENEEAVDDSQLPKDRFSAERLKGVDSTLKIQPAELGDSAVYLCASSIQGPSTDTQYFGPGTRLTVL.

Regarding this clone: Since the CDR3 does not end with the conserved phenylalanine or tryptophan, this likely comes from a read error. The rearrangement links TRBV30 to TRBJ1-1; TRBD1 is a possible D gene (6 bases). The V end lost 3 bases, the J end lost 2 bases, and 16 bases lay between the germline ends. CDR3 length: 15 residues. CDR1 GTSNPN and CDR2 SVGIG come from the germline V gene (reference sequence). The chain's CDR3 is CAWSPLRGRNTEAFL. CDR3 bases: TGTGCCTGGAGCCCCCTGAGGGGGAGAAACACTGAAGCTTTCCTT.

The chain joins TRBV4-3 to TRBJ2-5; D may be TRBD1 (5 bases). Germline lookup yields CDR1 LGHNA and CDR2 YSLEER. The germline V and J ends were trimmed by 0 bases and 7 bases, with 15 bases remaining between them. This CDR3 contains 15 residues. CDR3 protein: CASSQEVGRWGTQYF. The CDR3 nucleotides are TGCGCCAGCAGCCAAGAGGTGGGGCGCTGGGGGACCCAGTACTTC.

The chain joins TRBV30 to TRBJ1-5, with D uncertain. This CDR3 contains 13 residues. Trimming took off 1 base at V and 3 bases at J, with 7 bases between the two ends. Germline V gene sequence: CDR1 GTSNPN, CDR2 SVGIG (reference sequence). The CDR3 loop is CAWSDSNNQPQHF. Written as DNA, the CDR3 is TGTGCCTGGAGTGACAGTAACAATCAGCCCCAGCATTTT.

In its sample, this clone was seen a few times. The chain links TRBV7-2 to TRBJ2-2; 8 nucleotides match TRBD2. This CDR3 is 17 amino acids long. V dropped 1 base and J dropped 7; count of bases not matched to a gene: 11. Germline V gene sequence: CDR1 SGHTA, CDR2 FQGNSA. CDR3 nucleotide sequence: TGTGCCAGCAGCTTAGTCGGTTTTAGCGGGGTCGTCGGGGAGCTGTTTTTT. Its protein is CASSLVGFSGVVGELFF. Full variable domain (rest looked up from reference TRBV7-2 and TRBJ2-2): GAGVSQSPSNKVTEKGKDVELRCDPISGHTALYWYRQSLGQGLEFLIYFQGNSAPDKSGLPSDRFSAERTGGSVSTLTIQRTQQEDSAVYLCASSLVGFSGVVGELFFGEGSRLTVL.

The V and J genes are TRBV7-2 and TRBJ2-5, with D hard to call. The CDR3 loop spans 13 amino acids. From germline, CDR1 is SGHTA and CDR2 FQGNSA. Deletions cut 1 base from V and 5 bases from J, with 8 bases between. The CDR3 DNA sequence: TGTGCCAGCAGCTTAGGTCAGGCCGAGACCCAGTACTTC. Amino acids: CASSLGQAETQYF.

A single count supports this clone. The J gene is TRBJ2-3, the V gene TRBV15, with 13 bases matching TRBD2. The CDR3 spans 16 residues. With V trimmed by 0 bases and J by 5 bases, 2 bases remained unmatched. From germline, CDR1 is LNHNV and CDR2 YYDKDF (reference sequence). In nucleotides, the CDR3 is TGTGCCACCAGCAGAGATCGGACTAGCGGGGGAGATACGCAGTATTTT. It codes for CATSRDRTSGGDTQYF.

V gene TRBV5-1 combines with J gene TRBJ2-5; TRBD1 agrees at 10 bases. After removal of 4 bases from V and 4 bases from J, the junction contained 7 bases not matched to a gene. The germline V gene encodes CDR1 SGHRS and CDR2 YFSETQ. The length of the CDR3 is 15 residues. CDR3 in amino acids: CASSLGQGVGETQYF. The CDR3 DNA sequence: TGCGCCAGCAGCCTAGGACAGGGGGTGGGAGAGACCCAGTACTTC.

V gene TRBV7-8 combines with J gene TRBJ2-7, with 10 bases identical to TRBD1. Germline V gives CDR1 SGHVS, CDR2 FQNEAQ. Germline trimming cut 6 bases from V and 2 bases from J; bases unmatched to any gene: 10. The CDR3 runs to 16 residues. CDR3 bases: TGTGCCAGCAGACCGTTCTCCGGGACAGGGGCCTACGAGCAGTACTTC. Its protein is CASRPFSGTGAYEQYF. Together with reference TRBV7-8 and TRBJ2-7, the CDR3 gives the full variable domain: GAGVSQSPRYKVAKRGQDVALRCDPISGHVSLFWYQQALGQGPEFLTYFQNEAQLDKSGLPSDRFFAERPEGSVSTLKIQRTQQEDSAVYLCASRPFSGTGAYEQYFGPGTRLTVT.

V is TRBV5-6 and J is TRBJ2-2, with D perhaps matching TRBD1 (6 bases). Germline values: CDR1 SGHDT, CDR2 YYEEEE. This CDR3 has 14 amino acids. V gave up 4 bases and J gave up 3 bases, with 10 bases separating them. DNA for the CDR3: TGTGCCAGCAGCGCCCCAGGGGACACCGGGGAGCTGTTTTTT. This codes for CASSAPGDTGELFF.

This clone was seen only a few times. One end of the junction does not line up with germline, which may come from a read error. The chain combines TRBV15 with TRBJ2-7; tentative D call: TRBD1 (6 bases). The CDR3 has 13 residues. CDR1 and CDR2 from the germline V gene are LNHNV and YYDKDF (reference sequence). The CDR3 DNA reads TGTGCCACCAGCGGAGAACAGGGATACGAGCAGTACTTC. Protein sequence: CATSGEQGYEQYF.

The chain carries TRBV19 and TRBJ1-5; 7 bases are shared with TRBD1. Germline CDR1 is LNHDA and CDR2 is SQIVND (reference sequence). Trimming at V came to 3 bases and at J to 5 bases, leaving 4 bases not matched to a gene. The CDR3 covers 14 residues. CDR3: CASSISRGDQPQHF. DNA of the CDR3: TGTGCCAGTAGTATTTCCAGGGGGGATCAGCCCCAGCATTTT.